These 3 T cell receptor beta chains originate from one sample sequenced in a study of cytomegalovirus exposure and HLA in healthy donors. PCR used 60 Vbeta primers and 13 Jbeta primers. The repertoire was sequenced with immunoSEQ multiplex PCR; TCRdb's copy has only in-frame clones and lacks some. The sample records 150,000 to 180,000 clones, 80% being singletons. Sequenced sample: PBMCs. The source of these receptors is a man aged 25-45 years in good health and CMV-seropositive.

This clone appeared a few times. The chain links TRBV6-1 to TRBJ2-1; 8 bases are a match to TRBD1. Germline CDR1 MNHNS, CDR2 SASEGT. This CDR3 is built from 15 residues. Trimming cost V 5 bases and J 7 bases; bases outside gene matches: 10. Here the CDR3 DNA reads TGTGCCAGCAGTCCGACAGGGGTGCTGAGGAATGAGCAGTTCTTC. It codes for CASSPTGVLRNEQFF.

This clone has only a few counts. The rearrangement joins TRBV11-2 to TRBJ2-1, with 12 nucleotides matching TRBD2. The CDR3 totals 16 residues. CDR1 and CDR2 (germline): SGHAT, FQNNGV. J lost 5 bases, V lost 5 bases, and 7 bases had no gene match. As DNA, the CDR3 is TGTGCCAGCAGCACCTGGACTAGCGGGGTCAACAATGAGCAGTTCTTC. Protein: CASSTWTSGVNNEQFF.

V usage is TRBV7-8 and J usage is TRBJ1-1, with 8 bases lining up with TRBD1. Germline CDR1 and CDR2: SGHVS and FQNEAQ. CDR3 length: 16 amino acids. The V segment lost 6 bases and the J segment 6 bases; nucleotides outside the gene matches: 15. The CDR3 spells CASSPSRTGGMAEAFF. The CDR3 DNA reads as TGTGCCAGCAGTCCAAGCCGAACAGGGGGAATGGCTGAAGCTTTCTTT.